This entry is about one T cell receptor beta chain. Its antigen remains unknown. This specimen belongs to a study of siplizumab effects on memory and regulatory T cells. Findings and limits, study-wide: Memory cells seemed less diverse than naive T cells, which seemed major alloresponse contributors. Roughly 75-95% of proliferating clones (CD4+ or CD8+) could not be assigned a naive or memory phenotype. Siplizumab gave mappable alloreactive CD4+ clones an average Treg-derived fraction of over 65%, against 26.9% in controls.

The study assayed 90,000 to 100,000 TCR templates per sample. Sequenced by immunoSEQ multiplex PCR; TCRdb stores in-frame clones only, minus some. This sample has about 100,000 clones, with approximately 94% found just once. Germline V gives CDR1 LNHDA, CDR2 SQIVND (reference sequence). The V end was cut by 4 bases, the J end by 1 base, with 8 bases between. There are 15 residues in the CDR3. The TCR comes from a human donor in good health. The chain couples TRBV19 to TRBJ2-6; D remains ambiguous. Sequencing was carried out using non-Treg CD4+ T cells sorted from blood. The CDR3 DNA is TGTGCCAGTAGTACAGACGGGTCTGGGGCCAACGTCCTGACTTTC. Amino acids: CASSTDGSGANVLTF.